This T cell receptor beta chain was found in a study of metastatic and nonmetastatic thyroid tumors (dated by TCRdb to 2018 to 2021). In terms of the full investigation: Repertoires from peripheral blood and from tumor or nodule tissue samples of malignant and benign thyroid patients were compared. What the study reported, not specific to this receptor: In both blood and tumor samples, malignant tumors were reported to have significantly higher TCR beta diversity than benign nodules.

None of the patients had been given any treatment before thyroid surgery. The study retrospectively analysed patient clinical samples collected from about 2012 to 2018 using T-cell receptor beta sequencing. The library was generated by PCR. The instrument was an Illumina HiSeq 4000. The TCR beta-chain CDR3 region of each patient was profiled by high-throughput sequencing. For the original study's pipeline: A classifier to discriminate distant-metastatic papillary thyroid cancer patients was built from CDR3 differences across clinicopathological groups. The Shannon index was used to measure repertoire diversity, and the Morisita-Horn index was used to measure how similar tumor and blood repertoires were. Using fastp trimming at Q25 and MiXCR clonotype assembly, TCRdb reanalyzed the public sequencing data and kept in-frame beta chains. These V and J calls are TCRdb output, not the study's own analysis. Across this sample there are 30,000 to 45,000 clones, with around a third seen only once. 15% to 20% of the sample goes to the ten largest clones.

The V end loses 6 bases and the J end loses 5 bases, and a stretch of 7 bases separates them. As encoded in the germline V gene (reference sequence), CDR1 is DFQATT while CDR2 is SNEGSKA. There are 10 amino acids in the CDR3, from cysteine to phenylalanine inclusive. The only DNA kept is the CDR3, 30 bases in frame from the first base. This clone was counted a few times. Its antigen remains undetermined. Base qualities are not provided; no much larger clone lies one nucleotide away. The chain is made from TRBV20-1 and TRBJ2-5, with no confidently assigned D gene. This TCR derives from a female donor with papillary thyroid cancer or a benign thyroid nodule (not recorded which). Some clones in this sample may be carry-over from other donors' samples. Sequencing used tumor tissue. The sequenced DNA: TGCAGTGCCTGGTTTGAGACCCAGTACTTC. This encodes CSAWFETQYF.